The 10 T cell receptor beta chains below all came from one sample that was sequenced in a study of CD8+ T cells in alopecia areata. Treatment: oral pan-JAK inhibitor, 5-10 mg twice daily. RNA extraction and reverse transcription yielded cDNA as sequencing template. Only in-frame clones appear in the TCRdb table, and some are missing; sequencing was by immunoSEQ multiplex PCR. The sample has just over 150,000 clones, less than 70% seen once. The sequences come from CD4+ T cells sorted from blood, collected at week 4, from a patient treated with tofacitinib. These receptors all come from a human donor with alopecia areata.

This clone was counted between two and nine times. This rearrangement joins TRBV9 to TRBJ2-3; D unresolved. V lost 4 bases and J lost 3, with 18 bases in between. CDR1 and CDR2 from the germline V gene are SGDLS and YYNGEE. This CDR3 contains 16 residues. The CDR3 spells CASSPAAGSRTDTQYF. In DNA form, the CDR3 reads TGTGCCAGCAGCCCGGCCGCCGGAAGCCGTACAGATACGCAGTATTTT.

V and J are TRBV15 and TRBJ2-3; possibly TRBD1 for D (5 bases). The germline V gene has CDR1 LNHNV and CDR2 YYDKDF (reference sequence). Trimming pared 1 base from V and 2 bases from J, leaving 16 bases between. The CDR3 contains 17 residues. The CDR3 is CATSRGDGAGYTDTQYF. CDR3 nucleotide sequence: TGTGCCACCAGCAGAGGGGATGGGGCAGGCTACACAGATACGCAGTATTTT. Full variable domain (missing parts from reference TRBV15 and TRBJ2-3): DAMVIQNPRYQVTQFGKPVTLSCSQTLNHNVMYWYQQKSSQAPKLLFHYYDKDFNNEADTPDNFQSRRPNTSFCFLDIRSPGLGDTAMYLCATSRGDGAGYTDTQYFGPGTRLTVL.

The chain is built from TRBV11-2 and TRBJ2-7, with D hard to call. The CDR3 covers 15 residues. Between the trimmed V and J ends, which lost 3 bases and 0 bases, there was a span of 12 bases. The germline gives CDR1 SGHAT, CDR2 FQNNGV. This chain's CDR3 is CASSFVDGYSYEQYF. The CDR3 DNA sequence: TGTGCCAGCAGCTTTGTAGACGGATACTCCTACGAGCAGTACTTC.

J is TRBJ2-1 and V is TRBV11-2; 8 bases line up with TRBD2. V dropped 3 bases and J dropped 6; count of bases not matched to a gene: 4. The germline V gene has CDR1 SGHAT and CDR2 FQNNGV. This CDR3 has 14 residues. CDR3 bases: TGTGCCAGCAGCTTGGTAGCGGGGTCCAATGAGCAGTTCTTC. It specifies CASSLVAGSNEQFF. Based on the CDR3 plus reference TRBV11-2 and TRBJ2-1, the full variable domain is EAGVAQSPRYKIIEKRQSVAFWCNPISGHATLYWYQQILGQGPKLLIQFQNNGVVDDSQLPKDRFSAERLKGVDSTLKIQPAKLEDSAVYLCASSLVAGSNEQFFGPGTRLTVL.

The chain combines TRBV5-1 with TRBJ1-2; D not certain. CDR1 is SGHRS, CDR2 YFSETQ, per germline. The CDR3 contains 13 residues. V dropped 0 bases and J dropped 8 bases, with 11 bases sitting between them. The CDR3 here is CASSLEPAGGYTF. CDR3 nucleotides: TGCGCCAGCAGCTTGGAGCCAGCGGGGGGCTACACCTTC.

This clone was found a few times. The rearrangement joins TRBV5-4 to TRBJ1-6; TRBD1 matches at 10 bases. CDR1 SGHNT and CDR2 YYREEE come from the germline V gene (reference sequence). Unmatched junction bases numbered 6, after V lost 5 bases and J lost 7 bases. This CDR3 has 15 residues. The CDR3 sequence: CASRLGQGDNSPLHF. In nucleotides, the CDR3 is TGTGCCAGCAGACTCGGACAGGGGGACAATTCACCCCTCCACTTT.

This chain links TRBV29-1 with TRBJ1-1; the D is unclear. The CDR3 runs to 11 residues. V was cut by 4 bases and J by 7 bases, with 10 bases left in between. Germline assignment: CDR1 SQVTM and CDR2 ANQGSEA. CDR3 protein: CSVVETSEAFF. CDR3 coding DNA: TGCAGCGTTGTGGAGACAAGTGAAGCTTTCTTT.

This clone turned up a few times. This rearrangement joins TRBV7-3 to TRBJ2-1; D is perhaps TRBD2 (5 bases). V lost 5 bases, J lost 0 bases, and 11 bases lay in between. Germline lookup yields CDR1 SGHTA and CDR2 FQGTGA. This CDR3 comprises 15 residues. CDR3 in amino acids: CASSLGLYSYNEQFF. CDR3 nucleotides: TGTGCCAGCAGCCTAGGACTTTACTCCTACAATGAGCAGTTCTTC.

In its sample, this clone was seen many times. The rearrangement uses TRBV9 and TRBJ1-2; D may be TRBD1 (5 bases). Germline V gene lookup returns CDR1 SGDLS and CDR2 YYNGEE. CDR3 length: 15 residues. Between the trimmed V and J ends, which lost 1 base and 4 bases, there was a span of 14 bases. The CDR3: CASSVTPDRSYGYTF. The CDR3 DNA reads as TGTGCCAGCAGCGTAACCCCCGACAGATCCTATGGCTACACCTTC. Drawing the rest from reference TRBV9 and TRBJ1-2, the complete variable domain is DSGVTQTPKHLITATGQRVTLRCSPRSGDLSVYWYQQSLDQGLQFLIQYYNGEERAKGNILERFSAQQFPDLHSELNLSSLELGDSALYFCASSVTPDRSYGYTFGSGTRLTVV.

DNA of the CDR3: TGTGCCACCACCCAGAGCTCCTACAATGAGCAGTTCTTC. As protein: CATTQSSYNEQFF. This chain connects TRBV6-1 to TRBJ2-1; D uncertain. This CDR3 contains 13 residues. CDR1 and CDR2 (germline): MNHNS, SASEGT. Trimming left V 10 bases short and J 0 bases short, with 10 bases between.